This TCR beta chain was recorded in a study of CD8 T cells in ankylosing spondylitis (dated by TCRdb to 2016 to 2017). With respect to the entire study: T cell receptor beta repertoires were profiled in healthy donors and ankylosing spondylitis patients so that disease-linked TCR variants could be found. Peripheral blood samples were taken, and synovial fluid was additionally collected from ankylosing spondylitis patients. The full study cohort comprised 20 to 30 ankylosing spondylitis patients and roughly 100 healthy donors. Here is what the overall study found, with its caveats: According to the report, matched synovial fluid samples from ankylosing spondylitis patients were significantly enriched for the disease-linked clones. The disease-linked clones showed a CD8+ phenotype and occurred at relatively low frequencies in peripheral blood. A TCR beta motif of several highly homologous amino acid variants appeared characteristic of blood from ankylosing spondylitis patients. Some motif variants were previously reported in synovial fluid and blood of reactive arthritis patients, suggesting common disease-initiation mechanisms.

The germline ends are 13 bases apart after V is trimmed by 0 bases and J by 7 bases. As encoded in the germline V gene, CDR1 is SGHVS while CDR2 is FQNEAQ. From the cysteine through the phenylalanine, the CDR3 covers 16 amino acids. Only the CDR3 portion is preserved as DNA: 48 bases, with reading frame beginning at the first base. In this sample, this clonotype turned up many times. It lacks a known antigen. Qualities for individual bases were not recorded, and no much larger clone is one base off. The listed sequencing device is Illumina HiSeq 2500. Quantitative 5'-RACE with molecular barcodes was the method used to prepare the TCR beta libraries. In the original analysis: Disease-linked TCR variants were identified with a new computational method built on a probabilistic model of VDJ rearrangement. TCRdb reworked the public reads: Q25 trimming with fastp, MiXCR clone assembly, productive beta chains retained. Rows are unified per CDR3 protein, each entry keeping the most common DNA and genes. These V and J calls rely on TCRdb rather than the paper's analysis. A total of 150,000 to 200,000 distinct CDR3 sequences appear in this sample, 18% of them only once. Of the sample, 4.3% is held by the ten largest clones.

This chain is built from TRBV7-8 and TRBJ1-6, with no D gene named confidently. Sequencing was performed on blood, either unsorted or a sorted T cell fraction (not recorded which). The receptor was derived from a male donor aged 5-30 years with ankylosing spondylitis or in good health (not recorded which). Donor details come from another sample of the same person, matched by shared clones. The nucleotides read TGTGCCAGCAGCTTAGCGTCCCCAGGCCCCAATTCACCCCTCCACTTT. This gives the protein CASSLASPGPNSPLHF.